Following are 28 T cell receptor beta chains from one sample sequenced in a study of identical twins. TCRdb called the 5' RACE reads again in MiXCR, with one record for every CDR3 protein. The sample consists of more than 1.5 million distinct CDR3 sequences, around a third of them appearing once. Sequenced sample: cord blood. Receptors were obtained from a newborn girl in good health.

The chain has TRBV10-2 and TRBJ2-1, with a tentative D call TRBD2 (5 bases). Germline CDR1 WSHSY, CDR2 SAAADI. The CDR3 consists of 12 residues. V was cut by 7 bases and J by 6 bases, with 10 bases left in between. The CDR3 DNA is TGCGCCAGCACCCTAGGAGGCAATGAGCAGTTCTTC. This encodes CASTLGGNEQFF.

This clonotype was seen repeatedly, ten times or more. One end of the junction varies from germline; a read error may be responsible. The chain has TRBV5-1 and TRBJ1-1, with TRBD1 matching over 7 bases. Germline V CDR1 and CDR2: SGHRS, YFSETQ. This CDR3 has 14 residues. The CDR3 region has the DNA TGTGCCAGCAGTTTATGGACAGGGAACACTGAAGCTTTCTTT. Translated, it gives CASSLWTGNTEAFF.

The rearrangement joins TRBV27 to TRBJ1-5, with TRBD1 identical over 8 bases. CDR1 MNHEY and CDR2 SMNVEV come from the germline V gene (reference sequence). The CDR3 extends over 14 amino acids. V lost 5 bases to trimming and J lost 5 bases; unmatched junction nucleotides: 5. The CDR3 DNA sequence: TGTGCCAGCAGTGAGGGACAGGATTATCAGCCCCAGCATTTT. Protein sequence: CASSEGQDYQPQHF.

The table lists this clonotype with a few counts. V usage is TRBV27 and J usage is TRBJ2-1, with TRBD2 matching over 10 bases. This CDR3 spans 15 amino acids. The trim removed 6 bases at V and 1 base at J, leaving 3 bases unmatched. Per the germline V gene, CDR1 is MNHEY and CDR2 is SMNVEV (reference sequence). The CDR3: CASSISGRSYNEQFF. CDR3 nucleotide sequence: TGTGCCAGCAGCATTAGCGGGAGGTCCTACAATGAGCAGTTCTTC.

The CDR3 nucleotides are TGCAGTGCTGCCTTTTCCAGGGTTCCCTACGAGCAGTACTTC. Its translation: CSAAFSRVPYEQYF. The chain couples TRBV20-1 to TRBJ2-7, with D tentatively TRBD1 (5 bases). The germline V and J ends were trimmed by 5 bases and 2 bases, with 16 bases remaining between them. From germline, CDR1 is DFQATT and CDR2 SNEGSKA (reference sequence). The CDR3 runs to 14 residues.

CDR3 amino acids: CASSPVRLAGAHEQYF. The CDR3 DNA reads TGTGCCAGCAGCCCGGTGAGGCTAGCGGGAGCTCACGAGCAGTACTTC. This chain links TRBV7-2 with TRBJ2-7, with TRBD2 matching over 10 bases. Looked up from germline, CDR1 is SGHTA and CDR2 is FQGNSA. With V trimmed by 5 bases and J by 5 bases, 12 bases remained unmatched. This CDR3 has 16 amino acids.

CDR3 sequence: CSARDQRVSQPQHF. CDR3 nucleotide sequence: TGCAGTGCTAGAGATCAGCGGGTCTCACAGCCCCAGCATTTT. The chain joins TRBV20-1 to TRBJ1-5, with unresolved D. V was pared by 0 bases and J by 7 bases, with 13 bases between. From germline, CDR1 is DFQATT and CDR2 SNEGSKA (reference sequence). CDR3 length: 14 amino acids.

This clonotype was seen ten or more times. This chain connects TRBV5-6 to TRBJ2-1, with a tentative D call TRBD2 (5 bases). From germline, CDR1 is SGHDT and CDR2 YYEEEE. This CDR3 contains 15 residues. Trimming took 1 base from V and 7 from J, leaving 15 bases between them. The DNA for the CDR3 is TGTGCCAGCAGCTTGAGGAGGTTTACTTGGAATGAGCAGTTCTTC. It translates to CASSLRRFTWNEQFF.

This clonotype was counted a few times. The chain joins TRBV6-5 to TRBJ2-1; possible D gene TRBD1, 6 bases. CDR1 and CDR2 (germline): MNHEY, SVGAGI. CDR3 length: 16 amino acids. V was trimmed by 4 bases and J by 3 bases, leaving 16 bases between them. The CDR3 here is CASSSLHGGLYNEQFF. CDR3 bases: TGTGCCAGCAGTTCGCTACATGGGGGCCTCTACAATGAGCAGTTCTTC.

The gene calls are TRBV11-1 and TRBJ2-1, with 7 nucleotides matching TRBD1. The CDR3 runs to 16 residues. The germline V gene has CDR1 SGHAT and CDR2 FQDESV (reference sequence). V lost 5 bases to trimming and J lost 5 bases; unmatched junction nucleotides: 12. CDR3 in amino acids: CASSPRADRFNNEQFF. The CDR3 bases are TGTGCCAGCAGCCCCCGGGCGGACAGGTTCAACAATGAGCAGTTCTTC.

The chain is built from TRBV14 and TRBJ2-4, with no clear D. Trimming took off 6 bases at V and 9 bases at J, with 9 bases between the two ends. In germline, CDR1 is SGHDN, CDR2 FVKESK. The CDR3 runs to 11 residues. This chain's CDR3 is CASSPVGIQYF. The CDR3, as DNA: TGTGCCAGCAGTCCTGTGGGCATTCAGTACTTC.

This clonotype was recorded a few times. It may be a read error: a sequence one base away is much more abundant. The V gene is TRBV29-1, the J gene TRBJ2-5, with TRBD2 as a possible D gene (5 bases). Near its end, the DNA agrees better with TRBJ2-1, so the J call may be wrong. Germline CDR1 SQVTM, CDR2 ANQGSEA. This CDR3 region has 15 residues. CDR3 DNA: TGCAGCGTTGTGGACTCCTCTCTTTACCAAGAGACCCAGTTCTTC. This encodes CSVVDSSLYQETQFF.

This clonotype was counted ten times or more. An end of the junction does not agree with germline; a read error may underlie this. V and J are TRBV5-1 and TRBJ1-1, with 7 nucleotides matching TRBD1. This CDR3 region has 14 residues. Germline assignment: CDR1 SGHRS and CDR2 YFSETQ. The CDR3 sequence is CASSFRTGNTEAFF. The CDR3 nucleotides read TGTGCCAGCAGTTTTCGGACAGGGAACACTGAAGCTTTCTTT.

The chain combines TRBV7-8 with TRBJ2-2, with D hard to call. The V end lost 0 bases, the J end lost 6 bases, and 11 bases lay between the germline ends. Germline-derived CDR1 and CDR2 are SGHVS and FQNEAQ. The CDR3 has 15 residues. CDR3 region: CASSLALGQAGELFF. CDR3 in DNA: TGTGCCAGCAGCTTAGCGCTCGGGCAGGCCGGGGAGCTGTTTTTT.

This clonotype was seen a handful of times. Sequence at one end of the junction differs from germline and may be a read error. The DNA for the CDR3 is TGTGCCAGCAGTTCATACTTCGCCGACAGGGGCTCCGACGAGCAGTACTTC. Translating gives CASSSYFADRGSDEQYF. This chain connects TRBV28 to TRBJ2-7, with 8 bases fitting TRBD1. CDR1 and CDR2 from the germline V gene are MDHEN and SYDVKM. The CDR3 is made up of 17 amino acids.

The rearrangement links TRBV18 to TRBJ2-1; 12 bases line up with TRBD2. V trimming: 5 bases; J trimming: 8 bases; junction bases outside the gene matches: 13. The CDR3 totals 17 residues. The germline CDR1 and CDR2 sequences are KGHSH and LQKENI. The CDR3 coding sequence is TGTGCCAGCTCAGAACTAATACTAGCGGGAGGCCGGGATGAGCAGTTCTTC. It translates to CASSELILAGGRDEQFF.

The chain employs TRBV10-3 and TRBJ1-6; 7 bases align to TRBD1. The germline V gene has CDR1 ENHRY and CDR2 SYGVKD. V was clipped by 6 bases and J by 7 bases; unmatched bases: 6. CDR3 length: 14 amino acids. CDR3 sequence reads: CAISTGTENSPLHF. CDR3 coding DNA: TGTGCCATCAGCACCGGGACAGAGAATTCACCCCTCCACTTT.

The chain employs TRBV19 and TRBJ1-5, with D tentatively TRBD1 (5 bases). Germline V gene sequence: CDR1 LNHDA, CDR2 SQIVND (reference sequence). V dropped 3 bases and J dropped 3 bases, with 12 bases sitting between them. There are 15 residues in the CDR3. The CDR3 here is CASSMPGRLNQPQHF. CDR3 DNA sequence: TGTGCCAGTAGTATGCCGGGACGCCTCAATCAGCCCCAGCATTTT.

This clonotype occurred once. V and J are TRBV20-1 and TRBJ2-1, with unresolved D. The ends were cut back, 5 bases at V and 7 bases at J, with 15 bases in the middle. This CDR3 has 13 amino acids. The germline V gene encodes CDR1 DFQATT and CDR2 SNEGSKA (reference sequence). The CDR3 nucleotides are TGCAGTGCTCCCCGCAATCCGGCGAATGAGCAGTTCTTC. This sequence encodes CSAPRNPANEQFF.

The chain links TRBV7-8 to TRBJ2-5, with 10 bases that match TRBD2. Germline V lookup: CDR1 SGHVS, CDR2 FQNEAQ. The CDR3 length is 15 residues. V shed 3 bases and J 11 bases; nucleotides not matched to a gene: 12. CDR3 loop: CASSLGLAYYNEQYF. CDR3 sequence (DNA): TGTGCCAGCAGCTTGGGACTAGCGTATTACAATGAGCAGTACTTC.

In this sample, this clonotype turned up a few times. The chain uses TRBV20-1 and TRBJ2-1; a weak D match, TRBD2 (5 bases). This CDR3 is 14 amino acids long. Trimming removed 3 bases from V and 1 base from J, with 10 bases in between. Germline-derived CDR1 and CDR2 are DFQATT and SNEGSKA (reference sequence). DNA for the CDR3: TGCAGTGCTAGGGGAGAGGTGTCCTACAATGAGCAGTTCTTC. Translated: CSARGEVSYNEQFF.

This clonotype was picked up a small number of times. The chain carries TRBV5-1 and TRBJ2-1; 13 nucleotides line up with TRBD2. This CDR3 has 17 residues. Germline V gives CDR1 SGHRS, CDR2 YFSETQ. The trim removed 3 bases at V and 2 bases at J, leaving 5 bases unmatched. The CDR3 loop is CASSWGLAGNAYNEQFF. The CDR3 bases are TGCGCCAGCAGCTGGGGACTAGCGGGGAATGCCTACAATGAGCAGTTCTTC.

Of note for this clonotype: This may come from a read error, since a much larger clone is one base off. This chain connects TRBV6-6 to TRBJ1-4; 7 bases are shared with TRBD1. The CDR3 runs to 14 residues. The J segment lost 10 bases and the V segment lost 5 bases, leaving 10 bases of the junction unmatched. Germline assignment: CDR1 MNHNY and CDR2 SVGAGI (reference sequence). DNA for the CDR3: TGTGCCAGCAGTAGACAGGGACGAGGTGGAAAACTGTTTTTT. It is translated as CASSRQGRGGKLFF.

The V and J genes are TRBV10-3 and TRBJ2-7; 8 nucleotides align to TRBD1. V shed 4 bases and J 3 bases; nucleotides not matched to a gene: 8. The CDR3 runs 15 residues. Germline V gene sequence: CDR1 ENHRY, CDR2 SYGVKD. For the CDR3, the DNA is TGTGCCATCAGTGCGTCGACAGGGGCCCTCTACGAGCAGTACTTC. Translated: CAISASTGALYEQYF.

This clonotype was observed a few times. V and J are TRBV20-1 and TRBJ2-1; 13 nucleotides line up with TRBD2. The CDR3 is 16 residues long. Per germline, CDR1 DFQATT and CDR2 SNEGSKA (reference sequence). V shed 6 bases and J 4 bases; nucleotides not matched to a gene: 9. The CDR3 sequence: CSAQLAGGPYYNEQFF. As DNA, the CDR3 is TGCAGTGCCCAACTAGCGGGAGGGCCTTATTACAATGAGCAGTTCTTC.

Only a few counts were recorded for this clonotype. The chain couples TRBV12-3 or TRBV12-4 to TRBJ2-5; D is undetermined. Trimming stripped 6 bases from V and 5 bases from J, with 13 bases between. The CDR3 has 13 amino acids. This CDR3 is CASSPPLGETQYF. CDR3 bases: TGTGCCAGCAGCCCCCCATTAGGGGAGACCCAGTACTTC.

Turning to this clonotype: This may come from a read error, since a much larger clone is one base off. The chain employs TRBV4-2 and TRBJ2-5, with 12 nucleotides matching TRBD2. Unmatched junction bases numbered 14, after V lost 4 bases and J lost 11 bases. This CDR3 is 16 amino acids long. Germline-derived CDR1 and CDR2 are LGHNA and YNFKEQ. Here the CDR3 DNA reads TGTGCCAGCAGCCGCCTAGCGGGGGGGACATACAATGAGCAGTACTTC. Its protein is CASSRLAGGTYNEQYF.

In this sample, this clonotype turned up a few times. V and J are TRBV11-2 and TRBJ2-7; 7 bases fit TRBD2. The CDR3 extends over 15 amino acids. Germline CDR1 and CDR2: SGHAT and FQNNGV. The V segment lost 2 bases and the J segment 0 bases; nucleotides outside the gene matches: 4. In nucleotides, the CDR3 is TGTGCCAGCAGCTTACCAGCGGGGTCCTCCTACGAGCAGTACTTC. This gives the protein CASSLPAGSSYEQYF.